This entry lists 32 T cell receptor beta chains sequenced from one sample in a study of cytotoxic CD8 clonotypes in ibrutinib-treated CLL (dated by TCRdb to the early 2020s). Receptor amplification or capture employed the immunoSEQ multiplex PCR assay. This is the immuneACCESS table as TCRdb keeps it, with only in-frame sequences that have V and J called. A part of the clones is gone; compared with another copy, unresolved V genes explain less than half, and the rest is unexplained. The table for this sample lists approximately 170,000 clones; 70% to 90% of them were counted only once. Over 2.5% of the sample rests with the top ten. Sample time point, as interpreted from the label and publication: progressive disease on ibrutinib. This specimen was PBMCs, taken at disease progression, from a patient treated with ibrutinib. The receptors come from a human donor with chronic lymphocytic leukemia.

This chain uses TRBV6-1 with TRBJ2-3; D remains ambiguous. V lost 8 bases to trimming and J lost 4 bases, with 13 bases between them. This CDR3 region has 13 residues. CDR1 MNHNS and CDR2 SASEGT come from the germline V gene. The CDR3 reads CASCIDAPDTQYF. In DNA, the CDR3 is TGTGCCAGCTGTATTGATGCCCCAGATACGCAGTATTTT.

The chain recombines TRBV6-5 with TRBJ2-7; D tentatively fits TRBD1 or TRBD2 (5 bases each). CDR3 length equals 15 residues. V shed 0 bases and J shed 5 bases, with 14 bases lying between them. CDR1 is MNHEY and CDR2 is SVGAGI in the germline V gene. CDR3 protein: CASSYSAARGNEQYF. The DNA for the CDR3 is TGTGCCAGCAGTTACTCGGCAGCGAGGGGTAACGAGCAGTACTTC.

This clone occurred once. The rearrangement uses TRBV2 and TRBJ2-1; 7 bases are shared with TRBD2. Looked up from germline, CDR1 is SNHLY and CDR2 is FYNNEI. The CDR3 consists of 17 residues. The junction had 14 bases not matched to a gene; V was cut back by 6 bases and J by 3 bases. CDR3 DNA sequence: TGTGCCAGCAGGGTGAGTGGAGCGGGAAGATTCTACAATGAGCAGTTCTTC. Amino acid sequence: CASRVSGAGRFYNEQFF.

The chain links TRBV9 to TRBJ2-5, with TRBD2 identical over 13 bases. Per germline, CDR1 SGDLS and CDR2 YYNGEE. The CDR3 runs 16 residues. The J segment lost 5 bases and the V segment lost 4 bases, leaving 8 bases of the junction unmatched. CDR3 amino acids: CASSLGTSGERETQYF. DNA of the CDR3: TGTGCCAGCAGCCTAGGGACTAGCGGGGAGAGGGAGACCCAGTACTTC.

The chain recombines TRBV12-1 with TRBJ2-7; the tabulated D call, TRBD2, remains unverified against the DNA. TRBV12-1 is a pseudogene. The CDR3 consists of 14 residues. The CDR3 coding sequence is TGTGCCAGCAGCTTACGGCGGGAGCTCTACGAGCAGTACTTC. It encodes CASSLRRELYEQYF.

The genes are TRBV5-6 and TRBJ2-7; D might be TRBD2 (6 bases). CDR1 is SGHDT, CDR2 YYEEEE, per germline. V lost 1 base, J lost 3 bases, and 8 bases lay in between. The CDR3 is 13 amino acids. CDR3 amino acids: CASSLMGGYEQYF. DNA of the CDR3: TGTGCCAGCAGCTTGATGGGGGGCTACGAGCAGTACTTC. Looking up the rest from reference TRBV5-6 and TRBJ2-7 gives the full variable domain: DAGVTQSPTHLIKTRGQQVTLRCSPKSGHDTVSWYQQALGQGPQFIFQYYEEEERQRGNFPDRFSGHQFPNYSSELNVNALLLGDSALYLCASSLMGGYEQYFGPGTRLTVT.

This rearrangement joins TRBV6-5 to TRBJ1-1; 7 bases agree with TRBD1. After removal of 4 bases from V and 4 bases from J, the junction contained 3 bases not matched to a gene. Germline CDR1 MNHEY, CDR2 SVGAGI. The CDR3 has 13 residues. CDR3 DNA sequence: TGTGCCAGCAGTTCAGGGGGAGGCACTGAAGCTTTCTTT. Translated: CASSSGGGTEAFF.

This chain links TRBV27 with TRBJ2-7; D is unclear. CDR3 length equals 14 residues. Per the germline V gene, CDR1 is MNHEY and CDR2 is SMNVEV (reference sequence). The ends were cut back, 5 bases at V and 4 bases at J, with 15 bases in the middle. The CDR3 bases are TGTGCCAGCAGTCGCAAGGGTGGTCCATACGAGCAGTACTTC. Residues: CASSRKGGPYEQYF.

The chain has TRBV7-2 and TRBJ2-7; 7 bases line up with TRBD2. The V gene's germline CDR1 is SGHTA and CDR2 FQGNSA. The J segment lost 2 bases and the V segment lost 5 bases, leaving 9 bases of the junction unmatched. The CDR3 contains 15 residues. CDR3 region: CASSRIAGATYEQYF. The CDR3, as DNA: TGTGCCAGCAGCCGGATAGCGGGTGCCACCTACGAGCAGTACTTC.

This clone appeared a few times. The V and J genes are TRBV27 and TRBJ1-1, with a tentative D call TRBD1 (6 bases). CDR3 length: 16 amino acids. V was clipped by 6 bases and J by 0 bases, with 17 bases between them. Germline assignment: CDR1 MNHEY and CDR2 SMNVEV (reference sequence). Here the CDR3 reads CASRRLADRMNTEAFF. The CDR3 region has the DNA TGTGCCAGCAGGAGACTCGCAGACAGGATGAACACTGAAGCTTTCTTT.

The rearrangement links TRBV4-1 to TRBJ1-5, with unresolved D. The CDR3 consists of 15 residues. Germline CDR1 and CDR2: MGHRA and YSYEKL. V shed 4 bases and J shed 2 bases, with 12 bases lying between them. The CDR3 bases are TGCGCCAGCAGCCGTCAGGAAGAAGGCAATCAGCCCCAGCATTTT. Encoded protein: CASSRQEEGNQPQHF.

The V call is TRBV7-9, the J call TRBJ1-4, with 7 positions matching TRBD1. This CDR3 has 14 amino acids. The trim removed 4 bases at V and 4 bases at J, leaving 3 bases unmatched. Germline V gives CDR1 SEHNR, CDR2 FQNEAQ (reference sequence). The CDR3 protein is CASSWDSYNEKLFF. In nucleotides, the CDR3 is TGTGCCAGCAGCTGGGACAGCTATAATGAAAAACTGTTTTTT.

The gene calls are TRBV27 and TRBJ1-1, with TRBD1 matching over 7 bases. J lost 5 bases, V lost 2 bases, and 2 bases had no gene match. This CDR3 comprises 13 residues. CDR1 is MNHEY, CDR2 SMNVEV, per germline (reference sequence). The CDR3 protein is CASSLLRGTEAFF. CDR3 nucleotides: TGTGCCAGCAGTTTACTCAGGGGGACTGAAGCTTTCTTT.

The chain is built from TRBV7-9 and TRBJ2-7; D might be TRBD2 (6 bases). The germline V and J ends were trimmed by 5 bases and 4 bases, with 12 bases remaining between them. Germline V gene data show CDR1 as SEHNR and CDR2 as FQNEAQ (reference sequence). The CDR3 is 13 residues long. CDR3 DNA sequence: TGTGCCAGCAGCCACCCAGGGAGGTACGAGCAGTACTTC. Protein product: CASSHPGRYEQYF.

The chain employs TRBV18 and TRBJ1-1, with TRBD1 matching over 9 bases. This CDR3 contains 15 residues. Trimming cost V 6 bases and J 6 bases; bases outside gene matches: 11. Germline V CDR1 and CDR2: KGHSH, LQKENI. The CDR3 loop is CASSPGQGNFAEAFF. The CDR3 DNA is TGTGCCAGCTCCCCCGGACAGGGGAATTTTGCTGAAGCTTTCTTT. Full variable domain (missing parts from reference TRBV18 and TRBJ1-1): NAGVMQNPRHLVRRRGQEARLRCSPMKGHSHVYWYRQLPEEGLKFMVYLQKENIIDESGMPKERFSAEFPKEGPSILRIQQVVRGDSAAYFCASSPGQGNFAEAFFGQGTRLTVV.

This rearrangement joins TRBV11-3 to TRBJ2-6, with 9 bases fitting TRBD1. Unmatched junction bases numbered 7, after V lost 3 bases and J lost 1 base. Germline lookup yields CDR1 SGHNT and CDR2 YENEEA. CDR3 length: 18 amino acids. The CDR3 DNA sequence: TGTGCCAGCAGCTTGAGGGGGACAGGGAGGTCTGGGGCCAACGTCCTGACTTTC. It is translated as CASSLRGTGRSGANVLTF.

The rearrangement links TRBV7-2 to TRBJ2-3; tentatively, D is TRBD1 (6 bases). This CDR3 has 14 amino acids. Trimming left V 6 bases short and J 4 bases short, with 14 bases between. Germline V gene lookup returns CDR1 SGHTA and CDR2 FQGNSA. The DNA of the CDR3 is TGTGCCAGCAGAAAACAGGGCTTCGCAGATACGCAGTATTTT. This codes for CASRKQGFADTQYF.

This chain links TRBV19 with TRBJ2-3; the match to TRBD1 covers 8 bases. Germline V gives CDR1 LNHDA, CDR2 SQIVND (reference sequence). V dropped 5 bases and J dropped 1; count of bases not matched to a gene: 5. The CDR3 contains 15 residues. CDR3: CASSGRGLGTDTQYF. DNA for the CDR3: TGTGCCAGTAGTGGCAGGGGGCTCGGCACAGATACGCAGTATTTT. Using reference TRBV19 and TRBJ2-3 for the parts outside the CDR3, the full variable domain is DGGITQSPKYLFRKEGQNVTLSCEQNLNHDAMYWYRQDPGQGLRLIYYSQIVNDFQKGDIAEGYSVSREKKESFPLTVTSAQKNPTAFYLCASSGRGLGTDTQYFGPGTRLTVL.

V and J are TRBV5-1 and TRBJ1-3; D not certain. Germline assignment: CDR1 SGHRS and CDR2 YFSETQ. The CDR3 is 17 amino acids. Trimming shortened V by 0 bases and J by 0 bases, and 13 bases separated the two germline ends. CDR3 nucleotides: TGCGCCAGCAGCTTGGAAGGTTTGGCCAACTCTGGAAACACCATATATTTT. Translation gives CASSLEGLANSGNTIYF. Complete variable domain (other parts from reference TRBV5-1 and TRBJ1-3): KAGVTQTPRYLIKTRGQQVTLSCSPISGHRSVSWYQQTPGQGLQFLFEYFSETQRNKGNFPGRFSGRQFSNSRSEMNVSTLELGDSALYLCASSLEGLANSGNTIYFGEGSWLTVV.

V and J are TRBV7-9 and TRBJ2-5; D unclear. The germline gives CDR1 SEHNR, CDR2 FQNEAQ (reference sequence). This CDR3 is 13 amino acids long. V dropped 1 base and J dropped 5 bases, with 8 bases sitting between them. The CDR3 is CASSLVRRETQYF. The DNA for the CDR3 is TGTGCCAGCAGCTTAGTCAGACGGGAGACCCAGTACTTC.

The J gene is TRBJ1-5, the V gene TRBV4-2; 7 nucleotides agree with TRBD1. This CDR3 spans 17 amino acids. Losses at the gene ends were 0 bases for V and 4 bases for J; bases not matched to a gene: 9. Germline CDR1 is LGHNA and CDR2 is YNFKEQ. The chain's CDR3 is CASSQDRTGEGNQPQHF. DNA for the CDR3: TGTGCCAGCAGCCAAGATAGAACAGGGGAAGGGAATCAGCCCCAGCATTTT.

The J gene is TRBJ2-5, the V gene TRBV5-1; perhaps TRBD2 as D (5 bases). The CDR3 extends over 13 amino acids. V was cut by 3 bases and J by 2 bases, with 8 bases left in between. Germline V gene lookup returns CDR1 SGHRS and CDR2 YFSETQ. The CDR3 nucleotides read TGCGCCAGCAGCTCGGGATCTCAAGAGACCCAGTACTTC. It encodes CASSSGSQETQYF.

This chain uses TRBV11-3 with TRBJ1-1; 8 bases align to TRBD1. The CDR3 extends over 14 amino acids. The germline CDR1 and CDR2 sequences are SGHNT and YENEEA. The junction had 3 bases not matched to a gene; V was cut back by 6 bases and J by 0 bases. CDR3 amino acids: CASRSDRVNTEAFF. DNA for the CDR3: TGTGCCAGCAGGTCGGACAGGGTGAACACTGAAGCTTTCTTT.

The chain employs TRBV19 and TRBJ2-7; TRBD2 aligns across 7 bases. Unmatched junction bases numbered 7, after V lost 4 bases and J lost 4 bases. Germline values: CDR1 LNHDA, CDR2 SQIVND (reference sequence). The CDR3 length is 14 residues. As DNA, the CDR3 is TGTGCCAGTAGTACCCCGGGCGGGAGTTACGAGCAGTACTTC. This translates into CASSTPGGSYEQYF.

This rearrangement joins TRBV5-1 to TRBJ2-7, with TRBD1 matching 10 bases. Germline V gives CDR1 SGHRS, CDR2 YFSETQ. V gave up 3 bases and J gave up 2 bases; unmatched junction bases: 5. The CDR3 is 15 amino acids. For the CDR3, the DNA is TGCGCCAGCAGCTGGACAGGGGGTTCTCCCTACGAGCAGTACTTC. Translated: CASSWTGGSPYEQYF.

V usage is TRBV5-4 and J usage is TRBJ1-1, with D possibly being TRBD1 (6 bases). The CDR3 has 14 amino acids. Looked up from germline, CDR1 is SGHNT and CDR2 is YYREEE (reference sequence). The V and J ends lost 3 bases and 0 bases respectively, with 9 bases between them. DNA of the CDR3: TGTGCCAGCAGCTCCCGGGACATGAACACTGAAGCTTTCTTT. Residues: CASSSRDMNTEAFF.

The chain uses TRBV19 and TRBJ1-1; D unclear. V dropped 8 bases and J dropped 0 bases, with 7 bases sitting between them. CDR1 and CDR2 from the germline V gene are LNHDA and SQIVND (reference sequence). This CDR3 region has 12 residues. CDR3 DNA: TGTGCCAGTTCCGTCATGAACACTGAAGCTTTCTTT. It encodes CASSVMNTEAFF.

This clone showed up just once. The chain recombines TRBV18 with TRBJ2-5, with D uncertain. The V end lost 3 bases, the J end lost 5 bases, and 13 bases lay between the germline ends. This CDR3 contains 14 residues. Germline loops: CDR1 KGHSH, CDR2 LQKENI. The CDR3 nucleotides read TGTGCCAGCTCACCCGGACCAAACGGGGAGACCCAGTACTTC. Encoded protein: CASSPGPNGETQYF.

The chain joins TRBV7-2 to TRBJ2-2; D remains ambiguous. CDR1 SGHTA and CDR2 FQGNSA come from the germline V gene. Trimming removed 1 base from V and 1 base from J, with 4 bases in between. The CDR3 has 14 amino acids. CDR3 sequence reads: CASSLGQNTGELFF. CDR3 nucleotide sequence: TGTGCCAGCAGCTTAGGACAGAACACCGGGGAGCTGTTTTTT.

The chain joins TRBV30 to TRBJ1-4; 7 bases match TRBD1. The V and J ends lost 0 bases and 8 bases, in that order; junction bases with no gene match: 9. The CDR3 covers 15 residues. The V gene's germline CDR1 is GTSNPN and CDR2 SVGIG (reference sequence). CDR3 sequence reads: CAWSVPGQFGEKLFF. The CDR3 nucleotides are TGTGCCTGGAGTGTCCCGGGACAGTTTGGGGAAAAACTGTTTTTT.

The chain uses TRBV28 and TRBJ2-7, with 13 bases matching TRBD2. The CDR3 is made up of 15 amino acids. Germline assignment: CDR1 MDHEN and CDR2 SYDVKM. The ends lost 2 bases at V and 3 bases at J; junction bases unmatched: 1. CDR3 nucleotide sequence: TGTGCCAGCAGTTTAAGACTAGCGGGAGGCTACGAGCAGTACTTC. This encodes CASSLRLAGGYEQYF. The variable domain in full, completed from reference TRBV28 and TRBJ2-7, reads DVKVTQSSRYLVKRTGEKVFLECVQDMDHENMFWYRQDPGLGLRLIYFSYDVKMKEKGDIPEGYSVSREKKERFSLILESASTNQTSMYLCASSLRLAGGYEQYFGPGTRLTVT.

CDR3 residues: CASSYVLAGVMDTQYF. As DNA, the CDR3 is TGTGCCAGCAGTTACGTCCTAGCGGGAGTTATGGATACGCAGTATTTT. The V gene is TRBV6-5, the J gene TRBJ2-3; TRBD2 aligns across 10 bases. Germline V gene sequence: CDR1 MNHEY, CDR2 SVGAGI. This CDR3 is 16 amino acids long. V gave up 2 bases and J gave up 6 bases; unmatched junction bases: 8.